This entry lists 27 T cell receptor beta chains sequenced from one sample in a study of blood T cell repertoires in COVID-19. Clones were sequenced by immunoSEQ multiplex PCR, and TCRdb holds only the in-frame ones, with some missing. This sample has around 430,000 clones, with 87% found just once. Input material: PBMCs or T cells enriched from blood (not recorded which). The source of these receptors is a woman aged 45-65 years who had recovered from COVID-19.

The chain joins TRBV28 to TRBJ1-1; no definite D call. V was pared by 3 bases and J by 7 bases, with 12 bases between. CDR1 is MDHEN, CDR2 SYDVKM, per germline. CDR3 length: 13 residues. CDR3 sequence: CASSFGRRYEAFF. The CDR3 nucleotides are TGTGCCAGCAGTTTCGGCAGGAGGTATGAAGCTTTCTTT.

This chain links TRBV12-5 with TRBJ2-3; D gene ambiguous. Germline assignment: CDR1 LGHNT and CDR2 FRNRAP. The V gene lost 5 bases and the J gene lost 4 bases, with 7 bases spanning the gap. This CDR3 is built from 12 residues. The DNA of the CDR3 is TGTGCTAGTGGTCCACACGCAGATACGCAGTATTTT. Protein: CASGPHADTQYF. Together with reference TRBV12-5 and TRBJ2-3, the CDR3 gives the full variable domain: DARVTQTPRHKVTEMGQEVTMRCQPILGHNTVFWYRQTMMQGLELLAYFRNRAPLDDSGMPKDRFSAEMPDATLATLKIQPSEPRDSAVYFCASGPHADTQYFGPGTRLTVL.

CDR3 bases: TGTGCCAGCAGTCCATGGACAGGGGGGGTTGCAACTAATGAAAAACTGTTTTTT. It yields the protein CASSPWTGGVATNEKLFF. The chain recombines TRBV27 with TRBJ1-4; 10 bases are shared with TRBD1. Germline loops: CDR1 MNHEY, CDR2 SMNVEV (reference sequence). The CDR3 loop spans 18 amino acids. Trimming removed 5 bases from V and 0 bases from J; junction bases left unmatched: 9.

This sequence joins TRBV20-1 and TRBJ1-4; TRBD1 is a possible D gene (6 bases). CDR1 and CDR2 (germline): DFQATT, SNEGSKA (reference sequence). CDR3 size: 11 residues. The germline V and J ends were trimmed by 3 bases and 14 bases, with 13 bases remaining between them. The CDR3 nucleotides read TGCAGTGCTAGGCGTCTGGGGGCGCTGTTTTTT. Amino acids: CSARRLGALFF.

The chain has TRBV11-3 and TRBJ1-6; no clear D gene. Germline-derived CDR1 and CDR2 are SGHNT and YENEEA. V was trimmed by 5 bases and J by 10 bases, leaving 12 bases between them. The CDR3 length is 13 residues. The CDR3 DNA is TGTGCCAGCAGCGAGACAAGAAGGTCACCCCTCCACTTT. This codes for CASSETRRSPLHF.

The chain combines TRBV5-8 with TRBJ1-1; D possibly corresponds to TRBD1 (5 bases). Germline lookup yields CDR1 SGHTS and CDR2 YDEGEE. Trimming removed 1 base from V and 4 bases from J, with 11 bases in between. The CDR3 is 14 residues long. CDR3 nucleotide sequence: TGTGCCAGCAGCTTGAGGGGATTCGCCACTGAAGCTTTCTTT. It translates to CASSLRGFATEAFF.

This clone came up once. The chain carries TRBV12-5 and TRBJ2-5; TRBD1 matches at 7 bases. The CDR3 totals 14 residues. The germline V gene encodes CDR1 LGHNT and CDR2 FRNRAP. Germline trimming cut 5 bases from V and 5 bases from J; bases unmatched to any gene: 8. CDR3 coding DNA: TGTGCTAGTGGTCCCCCAACAGGGGTTGAGACCCAGTACTTC. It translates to CASGPPTGVETQYF.

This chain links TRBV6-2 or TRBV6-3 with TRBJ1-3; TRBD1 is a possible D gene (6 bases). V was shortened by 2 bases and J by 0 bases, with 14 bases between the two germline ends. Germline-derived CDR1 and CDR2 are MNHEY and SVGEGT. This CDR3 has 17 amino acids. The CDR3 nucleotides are TGTGCCAGCAGTTACGGGCAGGGGCCCCGCTCTGGAAACACCATATATTTT. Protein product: CASSYGQGPRSGNTIYF.

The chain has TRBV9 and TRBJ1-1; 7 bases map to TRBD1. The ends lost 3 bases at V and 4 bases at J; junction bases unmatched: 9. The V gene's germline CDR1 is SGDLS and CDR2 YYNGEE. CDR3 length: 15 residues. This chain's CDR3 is CASSALGGAGTEAFF. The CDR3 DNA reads TGTGCCAGCAGCGCACTAGGGGGCGCGGGCACTGAAGCTTTCTTT. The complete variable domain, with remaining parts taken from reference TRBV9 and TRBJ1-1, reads DSGVTQTPKHLITATGQRVTLRCSPRSGDLSVYWYQQSLDQGLQFLIQYYNGEERAKGNILERFSAQQFPDLHSELNLSSLELGDSALYFCASSALGGAGTEAFFGQGTRLTVV.

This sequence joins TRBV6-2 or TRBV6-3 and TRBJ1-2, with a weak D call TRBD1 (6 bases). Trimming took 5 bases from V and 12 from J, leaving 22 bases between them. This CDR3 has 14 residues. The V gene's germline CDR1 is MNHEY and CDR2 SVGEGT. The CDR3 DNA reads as TGTGCCAGCAGTCCCTATGGACAGATTTTTAGCGACACCTTC. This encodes CASSPYGQIFSDTF.

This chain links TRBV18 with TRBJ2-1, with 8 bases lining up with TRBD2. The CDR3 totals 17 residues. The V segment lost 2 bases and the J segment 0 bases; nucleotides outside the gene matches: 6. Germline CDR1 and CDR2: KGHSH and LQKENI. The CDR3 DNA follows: TGTGCCAGCTCACCAGAAACAGCGGGGGTCTCCTACAATGAGCAGTTCTTC. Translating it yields CASSPETAGVSYNEQFF.

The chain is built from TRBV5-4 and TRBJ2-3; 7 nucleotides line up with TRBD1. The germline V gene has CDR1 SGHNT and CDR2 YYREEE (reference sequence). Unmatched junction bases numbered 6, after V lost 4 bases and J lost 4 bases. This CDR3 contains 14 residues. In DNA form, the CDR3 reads TGTGCCAGCAGCCCGGGTACAGGGGCAGATACGCAGTATTTT. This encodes CASSPGTGADTQYF.

CDR3 loop: CASSLQGQLYEQYF. In DNA form, the CDR3 reads TGTGCCAGCAGCTTGCAGGGCCAATTGTACGAGCAGTACTTC. The rearrangement uses TRBV5-4 and TRBJ2-7; possible D gene TRBD1, 5 bases. Germline-derived CDR1 and CDR2 are SGHNT and YYREEE (reference sequence). This CDR3 is 14 amino acids long. V lost 1 base, J lost 4 bases, and 12 bases lay in between.

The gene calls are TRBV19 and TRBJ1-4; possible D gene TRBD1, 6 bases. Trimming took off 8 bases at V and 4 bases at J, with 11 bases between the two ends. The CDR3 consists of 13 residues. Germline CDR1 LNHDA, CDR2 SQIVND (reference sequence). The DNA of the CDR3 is TGTGCCAGTGCGGGGGGGCTTAATGAAAAACTGTTTTTT. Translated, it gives CASAGGLNEKLFF.

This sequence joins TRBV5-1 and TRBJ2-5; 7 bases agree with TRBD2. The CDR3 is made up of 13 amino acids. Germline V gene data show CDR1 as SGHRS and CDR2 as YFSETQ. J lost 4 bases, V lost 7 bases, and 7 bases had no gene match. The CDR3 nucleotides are TGCGCCAGCGCACCTTCGGGGGGAGAGACCCAGTACTTC. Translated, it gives CASAPSGGETQYF.

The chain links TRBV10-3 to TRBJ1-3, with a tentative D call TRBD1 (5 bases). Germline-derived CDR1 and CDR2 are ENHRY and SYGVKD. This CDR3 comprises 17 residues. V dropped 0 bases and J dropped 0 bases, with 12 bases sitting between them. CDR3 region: CAISESIGRVSGNTIYF. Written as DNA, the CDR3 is TGTGCCATCAGTGAGTCGATTGGCAGGGTCTCTGGAAACACCATATATTTT.

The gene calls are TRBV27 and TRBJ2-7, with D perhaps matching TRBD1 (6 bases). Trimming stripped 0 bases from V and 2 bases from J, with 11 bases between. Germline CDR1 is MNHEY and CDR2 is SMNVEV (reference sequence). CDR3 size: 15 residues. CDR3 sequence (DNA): TGTGCCAGCAGTTTATCCGGGGCAGGGGCCTACGAGCAGTACTTC. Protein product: CASSLSGAGAYEQYF.

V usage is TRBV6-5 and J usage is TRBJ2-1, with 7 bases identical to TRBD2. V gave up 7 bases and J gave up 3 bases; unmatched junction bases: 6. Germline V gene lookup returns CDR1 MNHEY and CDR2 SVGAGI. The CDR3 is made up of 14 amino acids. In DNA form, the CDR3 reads TGTGCCAGCACGCCTAGCGGTTACTACAATGAGCAGTTCTTC. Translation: CASTPSGYYNEQFF.

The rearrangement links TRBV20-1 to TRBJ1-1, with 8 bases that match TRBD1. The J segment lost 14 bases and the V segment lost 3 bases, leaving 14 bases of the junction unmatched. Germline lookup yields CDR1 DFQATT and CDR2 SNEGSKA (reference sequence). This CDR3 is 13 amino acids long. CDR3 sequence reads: CSASSGQGARCFF. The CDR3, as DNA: TGCAGTGCTAGTTCCGGACAGGGTGCTCGTTGCTTCTTT.

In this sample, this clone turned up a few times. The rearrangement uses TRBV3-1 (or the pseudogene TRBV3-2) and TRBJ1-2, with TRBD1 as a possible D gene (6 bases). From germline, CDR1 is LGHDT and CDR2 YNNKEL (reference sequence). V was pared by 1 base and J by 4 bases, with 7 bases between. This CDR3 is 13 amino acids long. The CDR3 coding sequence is TGTGCCAGCAGCCAAGGACAGGTCTATGGCTACACCTTC. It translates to CASSQGQVYGYTF.

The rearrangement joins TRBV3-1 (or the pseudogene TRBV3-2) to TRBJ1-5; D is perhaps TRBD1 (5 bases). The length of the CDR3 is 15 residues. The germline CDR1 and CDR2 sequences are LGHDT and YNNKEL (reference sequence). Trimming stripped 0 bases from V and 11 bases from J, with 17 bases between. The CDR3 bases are TGTGCCAGCAGCCAAGACCGGGGGAGCTTTCTGTCCCAGCATTTT. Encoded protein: CASSQDRGSFLSQHF.

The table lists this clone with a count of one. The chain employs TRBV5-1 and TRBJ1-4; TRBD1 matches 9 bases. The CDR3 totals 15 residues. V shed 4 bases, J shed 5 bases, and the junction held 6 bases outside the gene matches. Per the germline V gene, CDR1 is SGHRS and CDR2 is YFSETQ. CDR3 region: CASSTTGGRNEKLFF. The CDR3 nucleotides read TGCGCCAGCAGCACCACAGGGGGCCGGAATGAAAAACTGTTTTTT.

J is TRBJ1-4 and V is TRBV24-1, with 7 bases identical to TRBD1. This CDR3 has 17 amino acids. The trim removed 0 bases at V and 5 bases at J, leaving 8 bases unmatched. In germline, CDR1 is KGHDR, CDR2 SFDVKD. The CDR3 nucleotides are TGTGCCACCAGTGATTTGCTCCGACAGGGTCAAAATGAAAAACTGTTTTTT. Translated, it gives CATSDLLRQGQNEKLFF.

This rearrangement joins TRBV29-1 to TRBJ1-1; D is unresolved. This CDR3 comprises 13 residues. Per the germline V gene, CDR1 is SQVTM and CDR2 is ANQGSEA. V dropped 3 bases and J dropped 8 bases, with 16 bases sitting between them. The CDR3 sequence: CSVDIRRVGEAFF. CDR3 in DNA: TGCAGCGTTGATATAAGGAGGGTCGGGGAAGCTTTCTTT.

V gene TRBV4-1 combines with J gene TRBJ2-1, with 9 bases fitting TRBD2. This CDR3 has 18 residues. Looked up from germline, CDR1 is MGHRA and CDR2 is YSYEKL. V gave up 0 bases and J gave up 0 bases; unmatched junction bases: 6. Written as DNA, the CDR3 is TGCGCCAGCAGCCAAGAGATGCTAGCGGGGTCCTCCTACAATGAGCAGTTCTTC. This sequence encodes CASSQEMLAGSSYNEQFF.

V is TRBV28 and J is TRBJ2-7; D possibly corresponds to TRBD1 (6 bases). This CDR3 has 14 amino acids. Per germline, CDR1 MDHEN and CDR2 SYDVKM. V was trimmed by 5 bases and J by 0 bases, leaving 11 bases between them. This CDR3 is CASSPPTGSYEQYF. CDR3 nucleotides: TGTGCCAGCAGTCCACCGACAGGCTCCTACGAGCAGTACTTC.

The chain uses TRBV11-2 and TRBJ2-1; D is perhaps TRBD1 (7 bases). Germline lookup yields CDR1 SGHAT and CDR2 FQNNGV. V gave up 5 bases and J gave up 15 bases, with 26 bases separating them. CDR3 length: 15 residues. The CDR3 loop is CASSKNEGRGDQRFF. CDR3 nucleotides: TGTGCCAGCAGCAAAAACGAGGGCAGGGGGGATCAGCGGTTCTTC.